The following is a TCR beta chain sequence with its context. The antigen remains unidentified. Germline lookup yields CDR1 SGDLS and CDR2 YYNGEE. Deletions cut 0 bases from V and 0 bases from J, with 10 bases between. The CDR3 is made up of 15 amino acids. Treatment in this sample: oral pan-JAK inhibitor, 5-10 mg twice daily. The authors sorted CD4+ and CD8+ T cells from PBMCs. Following extraction, RNA underwent reverse transcription to cDNA, which served as the sequencing template. The assay was immunoSEQ multiplex PCR, and TCRdb's table has in-frame clones only and misses some. This sample has some 80,000 clones, with around 65% found just once. The sample belongs to a study of CD8+ T cells in alopecia areata. Overall study findings and caveats: Clonality in the scalp and expanded CD8+ clones ranked among the top 100 were significantly decreased by tofacitinib.

The sequenced sample was CD8+ T cells sorted from blood, obtained at week 24, from a patient treated with tofacitinib. The chain carries TRBV9 and TRBJ2-7; D gene unclear. The clonotype originates from a human donor with alopecia areata. The CDR3 loop is CASSVGAATSYEQYF. The CDR3 DNA is TGTGCCAGCAGCGTAGGGGCGGCTACCTCCTACGAGCAGTACTTC.